This TCR beta chain was identified in a study of shared clonotypes between healthy human individuals. Details on this clone: Its antigen is unidentified.

Repertoires were generated with immunoSEQ multiplex PCR, while TCRdb's copy carries only in-frame clones and drops some. The table includes about 1.5 million clones, approximately 98% detected once. Overall study findings and caveats: In having few donors, the study represented limited genetic and exposure-history diversity.

The CDR3 contains 14 residues. The V end was cut by 3 bases, the J end by 4 bases, with 13 bases between. CDR1 is MNHEY and CDR2 is SMNVEV in the germline V gene (reference sequence). The receptor's source is a man aged 25 to 40 in good health. Sequenced input: naive CD4+ T cells sorted from blood. Regarding subset: CD45RA+ positively selected. V and J are TRBV27 and TRBJ2-7, with a tentative D call TRBD2 (6 bases). The CDR3 DNA sequence: TGTGCCAGCAGTTTTGTCGGAGGAGGGTACGAGCAGTACTTC. Residues: CASSFVGGGYEQYF.